These 22 T cell receptor beta chains came from one sample sequenced in a study of blood T cells in healthy people across ages. Together with a sample-barcoded 5' primer, a J-beta primer mix was included in a second PCR lasting about 6 to 11 cycles. TCRdb re-derived calls from the 5' RACE reads in MiXCR, one entry per CDR3 protein. The repertoire has 700,000 to 950,000 distinct CDR3 sequences, roughly 45% of them found once; the top ten carry 20% to 25%. Sequencing input: blood. Source of these receptors: a woman aged 60-75 years in good health.

CDR3 sequence: CSAVPRTGKKRTYEQFF. DNA for the CDR3: TGCAGTGCTGTTCCTCGGACAGGCAAGAAAAGGACCTACGAGCAGTTCTTC. The chain has TRBV20-1 and TRBJ2-1; 7 bases are a match to TRBD1. Germline V gene data show CDR1 as DFQATT and CDR2 as SNEGSKA (reference sequence). Losses at the gene ends were 5 bases for V and 10 bases for J; bases not matched to a gene: 23. CDR3 length equals 17 residues.

The CDR3 region is CASSLGGGLDEQYF. In nucleotides, the CDR3 is TGTGCCAGCAGCCTAGGGGGGGGCCTCGACGAGCAGTACTTC. The V gene is TRBV12-3 or TRBV12-4, the J gene TRBJ2-7; TRBD2 might be the D (7 bases). V lost 6 bases and J 5 bases, leaving 17 bases between the germline ends. This CDR3 region has 14 residues.

V usage is TRBV20-1 and J usage is TRBJ2-4, with D perhaps TRBD2 (6 bases). Between the trimmed V and J ends, which lost 0 bases and 5 bases, there was a span of 14 bases. The CDR3 length is 15 residues. Germline CDR1 is DFQATT and CDR2 is SNEGSKA (reference sequence). This CDR3 is CSARDRWDFENIQYF. DNA for the CDR3: TGCAGTGCTAGAGATAGATGGGACTTCGAAAACATTCAGTACTTC.

CDR3 nucleotide sequence: TGTGCCAGCAGCTTGGACTACCAGTTTTACAATGAGCAGTTCTTC. Its protein product is CASSLDYQFYNEQFF. The chain combines TRBV7-3 with TRBJ2-1; a weak D match, TRBD2 (6 bases). The CDR3 spans 15 residues. V was shortened by 3 bases and J by 4 bases, with 13 bases between the two germline ends. The germline V gene encodes CDR1 SGHTA and CDR2 FQGTGA.

This sequence joins TRBV7-2 and TRBJ1-1; maybe TRBD1 (5 bases). Germline CDR1 is SGHTA and CDR2 is FQGNSA. The ends were cut back, 4 bases at V and 6 bases at J, with 9 bases in the middle. The CDR3 runs 12 residues. CDR3 DNA: TGTGCCAGCAGCTCGGGGCGAGCTGAAGCTTTCTTT. Encoded protein: CASSSGRAEAFF.

This clonotype was detected many times. The chain employs TRBV29-1 and TRBJ2-1, with 7 bases matching TRBD2. J was trimmed by 6 bases and V by 7 bases; bases with no gene match: 9. The CDR3 is 13 amino acids. Germline CDR1 and CDR2: SQVTM and ANQGSEA. The chain's CDR3 is CSAGTTLVNEQFF. In DNA form, the CDR3 reads TGCAGCGCCGGGACTACCTTAGTCAATGAGCAGTTCTTC.

The CDR3 coding sequence is TGCGCCAGCAGCTTGGGGAAGACTAGCCTTGAGGTCAATGAGCAGTACTTC. It encodes CASSLGKTSLEVNEQYF. The chain combines TRBV5-1 with TRBJ2-5, with 7 positions matching TRBD2. Germline V lookup: CDR1 SGHRS, CDR2 YFSETQ. V gave up 0 bases and J gave up 11 bases; unmatched junction bases: 19. The CDR3 is made up of 17 amino acids.

Only one count was recorded for this clonotype. The chain recombines TRBV7-9 with TRBJ2-7, with 8 bases matching TRBD1. Germline V gene lookup returns CDR1 SEHNR and CDR2 FQNEAQ (reference sequence). The CDR3 is made up of 17 amino acids. The ends lost 4 bases at V and 0 bases at J; junction bases unmatched: 11. CDR3 sequence: CASSSDRGLSSSYEQYF. For the CDR3, the DNA is TGTGCCAGCAGCTCTGACAGGGGTCTCTCGTCCTCCTACGAGCAGTACTTC.

The chain recombines TRBV6-1 with TRBJ1-6; D is possibly TRBD1 (6 bases). V was trimmed by 6 bases and J by 7 bases, leaving 22 bases between them. Germline V gene sequence: CDR1 MNHNS, CDR2 SASEGT. CDR3 length: 17 amino acids. CDR3 nucleotides: TGTGCCAGCAGACGCCTTTTCCGACAGGCCCAAAATTCACCCCTCCACTTT. Encoded protein: CASRRLFRQAQNSPLHF.

The gene calls are TRBV20-1 and TRBJ2-7, with D possibly matching TRBD2 (6 bases). This CDR3 region has 14 residues. Looked up from germline, CDR1 is DFQATT and CDR2 is SNEGSKA (reference sequence). Trimming shortened V by 0 bases and J by 6 bases, and 15 bases separated the two germline ends. For the CDR3, the DNA is TGCAGTGCTAGAGATCAGCTAGCGAGTGGCGAGCAGTACTTC. Its protein is CSARDQLASGEQYF.

The gene calls are TRBV6-2 or TRBV6-3 and TRBJ2-1, with unresolved D. V dropped 4 bases and J dropped 3 bases, with 7 bases sitting between them. The germline V gene has CDR1 MNHEY and CDR2 SVGEGT. There are 13 residues in the CDR3. The CDR3 spells CASSSLRYNEQFF. The DNA for the CDR3 is TGTGCCAGCAGTTCCTTACGCTACAATGAGCAGTTCTTC.

The chain joins TRBV15 to TRBJ2-3; 7 bases match TRBD1. Germline loops: CDR1 LNHNV, CDR2 YYDKDF (reference sequence). The CDR3 runs to 14 residues. V lost 4 bases to trimming and J lost 6 bases; unmatched junction nucleotides: 7. The CDR3 DNA sequence: TGTGCCACCAGCAATAGACAGGGTCGGGATACGCAGTATTTT. Amino acids: CATSNRQGRDTQYF.

The chain is built from TRBV20-1 and TRBJ2-7; D is possibly TRBD2 (5 bases). Trimming cost V 3 bases and J 3 bases, with 9 bases left between them. CDR3 size: 12 residues. Germline V gene lookup returns CDR1 DFQATT and CDR2 SNEGSKA (reference sequence). CDR3 region: CSAREADYEQYF. CDR3 DNA sequence: TGCAGTGCTAGGGAAGCGGACTACGAGCAGTACTTC.

The table lists this clonotype with a count of one. J is TRBJ2-2 and V is TRBV9; 8 positions match TRBD2. V shed 4 bases, J shed 5 bases, and the junction held 10 bases outside the gene matches. Germline CDR1 reads SGDLS; CDR2 reads YYNGEE. The length of the CDR3 is 16 residues. This CDR3 reads CASSFLGGAGTGELFF. In DNA form, the CDR3 reads TGTGCCAGCAGCTTCCTCGGGGGGGCCGGTACCGGGGAGCTGTTTTTT.

V gene TRBV28 combines with J gene TRBJ2-7; D is unresolved. V dropped 5 bases and J dropped 3 bases, with 8 bases sitting between them. In germline, CDR1 is MDHEN, CDR2 SYDVKM. The CDR3 is 12 residues long. CDR3 sequence: CASSPPRYEQYF. The CDR3 nucleotides are TGTGCCAGCAGTCCCCCCCGCTACGAGCAGTACTTC.

V and J are TRBV13 and TRBJ2-2, with D possibly matching TRBD2 (5 bases). Looked up from germline, CDR1 is PRHDT and CDR2 is FYEKMQ (reference sequence). This CDR3 contains 18 residues. V was trimmed by 3 bases and J by 1 base, leaving 18 bases between them. The DNA of the CDR3 is TGTGCCAGCAGCTTTGGCCCTTCTGGCGGACTGAACACCGGGGAGCTGTTTTTT. Its translation is CASSFGPSGGLNTGELFF.

V is TRBV2 and J is TRBJ2-5, with 7 bases matching TRBD1. With the DNA end fitting TRBJ2-7 better, the J assignment may be wrong. Germline assignment: CDR1 SNHLY and CDR2 FYNNEI. The length of the CDR3 is 15 residues. The CDR3 nucleotides read TGTGCCAGCAGTGAAGCGCCCGACAGGGAGCGCGAGCAGTACTTC. Its protein product is CASSEAPDREREQYF.

For this clonotype: The junction departs from germline at one end; a sequencing error may be responsible. The CDR3 DNA is TGTGCCAGCGGCTTAGAACTAGCGGGGGCAGATACGCAGTATTTT. It is translated as CASGLELAGADTQYF. V usage is TRBV11-2 and J usage is TRBJ2-3; TRBD2 matches at 11 bases. CDR3 length: 15 residues. Looked up from germline, CDR1 is SGHAT and CDR2 is FQNNGV.

The chain has TRBV20-1 and TRBJ2-3; 9 bases fit TRBD2. Germline lookup yields CDR1 DFQATT and CDR2 SNEGSKA (reference sequence). CDR3 size: 12 residues. The ends lost 3 bases at V and 6 bases at J; junction bases unmatched: 1. CDR3 loop: CSARSGRDTQYF. The CDR3 DNA is TGCAGTGCTAGGAGCGGGAGGGATACGCAGTATTTT.

The genes are TRBV20-1 and TRBJ2-5; D call uncertain. The germline V and J ends were trimmed by 0 bases and 11 bases, with 16 bases remaining between them. The germline V gene has CDR1 DFQATT and CDR2 SNEGSKA (reference sequence). The length of the CDR3 is 13 residues. The CDR3 DNA is TGCAGTGCTAGAGATGGCCGCAGGAATGAGCAGTACTTC. Translated, it gives CSARDGRRNEQYF.

The rearrangement links TRBV11-2 to TRBJ2-7, with 7 positions matching TRBD2. The CDR3 is 13 amino acids. V dropped 6 bases and J dropped 6; count of bases not matched to a gene: 8. Germline assignment: CDR1 SGHAT and CDR2 FQNNGV. The CDR3 spells CASRLGGLSEQYF. For the CDR3, the DNA is TGTGCCAGCAGACTGGGAGGGCTTTCCGAGCAGTACTTC.

This clonotype was picked up a small number of times. This chain uses TRBV7-9 with TRBJ1-1; D is unclear. Germline CDR1 SEHNR, CDR2 FQNEAQ (reference sequence). The V gene lost 5 bases and the J gene lost 2 bases, with 12 bases spanning the gap. This CDR3 comprises 14 residues. Here the CDR3 DNA reads TGTGCCAGCAGCACCGACGGCGGTAACACTGAAGCTTTCTTT. Translated, it gives CASSTDGGNTEAFF.